The entry below describes one T cell receptor (beta chain). Antigen specificity is unknown. This sample is part of a study of cytomegalovirus exposure and HLA in healthy donors. Notes on the study in general: A later analysis associated 16,951 TCR beta sequences with HLA alleles at a 0.05 false discovery rate. Investigators reported 150 to 200 TCR beta chains as tied to cytomegalovirus. In a later analysis, HLA-associated beta chains showed higher expansion and lower generation probabilities than comparable chains.

A multiplex PCR was run with 60 Vbeta primers and 13 Jbeta primers. The method was immunoSEQ multiplex PCR; TCRdb's version includes in-frame clones alone and lacks a portion of them. The profile shows 210,000 or so clones, approximately 83% of them singletons. This CDR3 contains 14 residues. Germline V gene lookup returns CDR1 MNHEY and CDR2 SVGAGI. Between the trimmed V and J ends, which lost 5 bases and 4 bases, there was a span of 14 bases. The sample was PBMCs. The clonotype comes from a girl between 5 and 17 years old in good health and CMV-seronegative. The chain links TRBV6-5 to TRBJ2-5; weak D call: TRBD2 (6 bases). The chain's CDR3 is CASSVSTGLETQYF. DNA for the CDR3: TGTGCCAGCAGTGTGTCTACGGGACTAGAGACCCAGTACTTC.